This T cell receptor (beta chain) originates from a study of monozygotic twins with inflammatory bowel disease. The germline V gene encodes CDR1 SGHVS and CDR2 FQNEAQ. This CDR3 contains 19 residues. TCRdb re-called the 5' RACE reads; one entry per CDR3 protein, DNA not given. The sample totals 150,000 to 200,000 distinct CDR3 sequences. The sequencing input was blood. The chain has TRBV7-8 and TRBJ1-5; absent DNA, TCRdb's TRBD1 call cannot be checked. This receptor was identified in a human donor with ulcerative colitis or Crohn's disease, or a healthy co-twin of an affected twin (not recorded which). CDR3 sequence reads: CASSYGQLIQTDSNQPQHF.